The clone carrying this TCR beta chain was recorded only once. Its antigen is still unknown. This record comes from a study of T cells in Graves' hyperthyroidism and ophthalmopathy. CDR3 length equals 15 residues. Per the germline V gene, CDR1 is ENHRY and CDR2 is SYGVKD. The J segment lost 1 base and the V segment lost 10 bases, leaving 10 bases of the junction unmatched. Study findings and constraints: With a median lead of approximately 6.4 months before onset, the model predicted ophthalmopathy.

What was amplified from RNA transcripts were TCR beta CDR3 regions. The TCR CDR3 was amplified in a first-round RT-PCR using the HTBI primer set. TCRdb ran MiXCR on the multiplex PCR reads and lists one entry per CDR3 protein. In the table there are about 720,000 distinct CDR3 sequences, under 20% of which are singletons. This chain links TRBV10-3 with TRBJ2-3, with TRBD2 identical over 8 bases. The sequence came from a woman aged 45-59 years with Graves' hyperthyroidism that later progressed to Graves' ophthalmopathy. Sequencing was performed on blood. This chain's CDR3 is CATFPSGGGTDTQYF. CDR3 coding DNA: TGTGCCACCTTCCCTTCCGGGGGGGGCACAGATACGCAGTATTTT.